This record covers a single T cell receptor beta chain. This entry is derived from a study of patients and donors after allogeneic stem cell transplantation. V was pared by 0 bases and J by 13 bases, with 19 bases between. This CDR3 is built from 15 residues. Germline V gives CDR1 LGHDT, CDR2 YNNKEL (reference sequence). TCRdb used MiXCR to reprocess the RT-PCR reads, holding one entry per CDR3 protein. The sample yields roughly 880,000 distinct CDR3 sequences, under 20% seen once. Sequences were obtained from blood, either unsorted or a sorted T cell fraction (not recorded which). The TCR comes from a human donor who was either an allogeneic HSCT recipient or a stem cell or donor lymphocyte infusion donor (not recorded which). It is not recorded whose cells these are; they may come from a transplant donor. This sequence joins TRBV3-1 and TRBJ2-1, with D perhaps assigned TRBD1 or TRBD2 (5 bases each). The CDR3 reads CASSQDLGVGRDQFF. As DNA, the CDR3 is TGTGCCAGCAGCCAAGATCTGGGGGTTGGACGGGATCAGTTCTTC.